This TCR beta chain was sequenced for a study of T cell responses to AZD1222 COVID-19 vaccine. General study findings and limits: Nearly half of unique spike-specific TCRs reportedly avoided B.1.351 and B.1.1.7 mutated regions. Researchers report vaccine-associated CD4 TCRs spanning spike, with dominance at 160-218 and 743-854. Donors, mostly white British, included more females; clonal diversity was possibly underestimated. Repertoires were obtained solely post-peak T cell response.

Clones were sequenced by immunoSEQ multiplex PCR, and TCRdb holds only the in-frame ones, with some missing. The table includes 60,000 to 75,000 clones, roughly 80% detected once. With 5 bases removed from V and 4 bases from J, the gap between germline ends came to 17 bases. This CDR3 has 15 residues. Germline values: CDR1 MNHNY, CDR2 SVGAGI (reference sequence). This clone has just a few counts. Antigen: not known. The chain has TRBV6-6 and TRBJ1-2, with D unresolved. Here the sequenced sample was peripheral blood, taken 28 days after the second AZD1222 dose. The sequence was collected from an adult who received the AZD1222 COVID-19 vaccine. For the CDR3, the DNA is TGTGCCAGCAGTCAAAGACCCGGGAGCTCCTATGGCTACACCTTC. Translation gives CASSQRPGSSYGYTF.